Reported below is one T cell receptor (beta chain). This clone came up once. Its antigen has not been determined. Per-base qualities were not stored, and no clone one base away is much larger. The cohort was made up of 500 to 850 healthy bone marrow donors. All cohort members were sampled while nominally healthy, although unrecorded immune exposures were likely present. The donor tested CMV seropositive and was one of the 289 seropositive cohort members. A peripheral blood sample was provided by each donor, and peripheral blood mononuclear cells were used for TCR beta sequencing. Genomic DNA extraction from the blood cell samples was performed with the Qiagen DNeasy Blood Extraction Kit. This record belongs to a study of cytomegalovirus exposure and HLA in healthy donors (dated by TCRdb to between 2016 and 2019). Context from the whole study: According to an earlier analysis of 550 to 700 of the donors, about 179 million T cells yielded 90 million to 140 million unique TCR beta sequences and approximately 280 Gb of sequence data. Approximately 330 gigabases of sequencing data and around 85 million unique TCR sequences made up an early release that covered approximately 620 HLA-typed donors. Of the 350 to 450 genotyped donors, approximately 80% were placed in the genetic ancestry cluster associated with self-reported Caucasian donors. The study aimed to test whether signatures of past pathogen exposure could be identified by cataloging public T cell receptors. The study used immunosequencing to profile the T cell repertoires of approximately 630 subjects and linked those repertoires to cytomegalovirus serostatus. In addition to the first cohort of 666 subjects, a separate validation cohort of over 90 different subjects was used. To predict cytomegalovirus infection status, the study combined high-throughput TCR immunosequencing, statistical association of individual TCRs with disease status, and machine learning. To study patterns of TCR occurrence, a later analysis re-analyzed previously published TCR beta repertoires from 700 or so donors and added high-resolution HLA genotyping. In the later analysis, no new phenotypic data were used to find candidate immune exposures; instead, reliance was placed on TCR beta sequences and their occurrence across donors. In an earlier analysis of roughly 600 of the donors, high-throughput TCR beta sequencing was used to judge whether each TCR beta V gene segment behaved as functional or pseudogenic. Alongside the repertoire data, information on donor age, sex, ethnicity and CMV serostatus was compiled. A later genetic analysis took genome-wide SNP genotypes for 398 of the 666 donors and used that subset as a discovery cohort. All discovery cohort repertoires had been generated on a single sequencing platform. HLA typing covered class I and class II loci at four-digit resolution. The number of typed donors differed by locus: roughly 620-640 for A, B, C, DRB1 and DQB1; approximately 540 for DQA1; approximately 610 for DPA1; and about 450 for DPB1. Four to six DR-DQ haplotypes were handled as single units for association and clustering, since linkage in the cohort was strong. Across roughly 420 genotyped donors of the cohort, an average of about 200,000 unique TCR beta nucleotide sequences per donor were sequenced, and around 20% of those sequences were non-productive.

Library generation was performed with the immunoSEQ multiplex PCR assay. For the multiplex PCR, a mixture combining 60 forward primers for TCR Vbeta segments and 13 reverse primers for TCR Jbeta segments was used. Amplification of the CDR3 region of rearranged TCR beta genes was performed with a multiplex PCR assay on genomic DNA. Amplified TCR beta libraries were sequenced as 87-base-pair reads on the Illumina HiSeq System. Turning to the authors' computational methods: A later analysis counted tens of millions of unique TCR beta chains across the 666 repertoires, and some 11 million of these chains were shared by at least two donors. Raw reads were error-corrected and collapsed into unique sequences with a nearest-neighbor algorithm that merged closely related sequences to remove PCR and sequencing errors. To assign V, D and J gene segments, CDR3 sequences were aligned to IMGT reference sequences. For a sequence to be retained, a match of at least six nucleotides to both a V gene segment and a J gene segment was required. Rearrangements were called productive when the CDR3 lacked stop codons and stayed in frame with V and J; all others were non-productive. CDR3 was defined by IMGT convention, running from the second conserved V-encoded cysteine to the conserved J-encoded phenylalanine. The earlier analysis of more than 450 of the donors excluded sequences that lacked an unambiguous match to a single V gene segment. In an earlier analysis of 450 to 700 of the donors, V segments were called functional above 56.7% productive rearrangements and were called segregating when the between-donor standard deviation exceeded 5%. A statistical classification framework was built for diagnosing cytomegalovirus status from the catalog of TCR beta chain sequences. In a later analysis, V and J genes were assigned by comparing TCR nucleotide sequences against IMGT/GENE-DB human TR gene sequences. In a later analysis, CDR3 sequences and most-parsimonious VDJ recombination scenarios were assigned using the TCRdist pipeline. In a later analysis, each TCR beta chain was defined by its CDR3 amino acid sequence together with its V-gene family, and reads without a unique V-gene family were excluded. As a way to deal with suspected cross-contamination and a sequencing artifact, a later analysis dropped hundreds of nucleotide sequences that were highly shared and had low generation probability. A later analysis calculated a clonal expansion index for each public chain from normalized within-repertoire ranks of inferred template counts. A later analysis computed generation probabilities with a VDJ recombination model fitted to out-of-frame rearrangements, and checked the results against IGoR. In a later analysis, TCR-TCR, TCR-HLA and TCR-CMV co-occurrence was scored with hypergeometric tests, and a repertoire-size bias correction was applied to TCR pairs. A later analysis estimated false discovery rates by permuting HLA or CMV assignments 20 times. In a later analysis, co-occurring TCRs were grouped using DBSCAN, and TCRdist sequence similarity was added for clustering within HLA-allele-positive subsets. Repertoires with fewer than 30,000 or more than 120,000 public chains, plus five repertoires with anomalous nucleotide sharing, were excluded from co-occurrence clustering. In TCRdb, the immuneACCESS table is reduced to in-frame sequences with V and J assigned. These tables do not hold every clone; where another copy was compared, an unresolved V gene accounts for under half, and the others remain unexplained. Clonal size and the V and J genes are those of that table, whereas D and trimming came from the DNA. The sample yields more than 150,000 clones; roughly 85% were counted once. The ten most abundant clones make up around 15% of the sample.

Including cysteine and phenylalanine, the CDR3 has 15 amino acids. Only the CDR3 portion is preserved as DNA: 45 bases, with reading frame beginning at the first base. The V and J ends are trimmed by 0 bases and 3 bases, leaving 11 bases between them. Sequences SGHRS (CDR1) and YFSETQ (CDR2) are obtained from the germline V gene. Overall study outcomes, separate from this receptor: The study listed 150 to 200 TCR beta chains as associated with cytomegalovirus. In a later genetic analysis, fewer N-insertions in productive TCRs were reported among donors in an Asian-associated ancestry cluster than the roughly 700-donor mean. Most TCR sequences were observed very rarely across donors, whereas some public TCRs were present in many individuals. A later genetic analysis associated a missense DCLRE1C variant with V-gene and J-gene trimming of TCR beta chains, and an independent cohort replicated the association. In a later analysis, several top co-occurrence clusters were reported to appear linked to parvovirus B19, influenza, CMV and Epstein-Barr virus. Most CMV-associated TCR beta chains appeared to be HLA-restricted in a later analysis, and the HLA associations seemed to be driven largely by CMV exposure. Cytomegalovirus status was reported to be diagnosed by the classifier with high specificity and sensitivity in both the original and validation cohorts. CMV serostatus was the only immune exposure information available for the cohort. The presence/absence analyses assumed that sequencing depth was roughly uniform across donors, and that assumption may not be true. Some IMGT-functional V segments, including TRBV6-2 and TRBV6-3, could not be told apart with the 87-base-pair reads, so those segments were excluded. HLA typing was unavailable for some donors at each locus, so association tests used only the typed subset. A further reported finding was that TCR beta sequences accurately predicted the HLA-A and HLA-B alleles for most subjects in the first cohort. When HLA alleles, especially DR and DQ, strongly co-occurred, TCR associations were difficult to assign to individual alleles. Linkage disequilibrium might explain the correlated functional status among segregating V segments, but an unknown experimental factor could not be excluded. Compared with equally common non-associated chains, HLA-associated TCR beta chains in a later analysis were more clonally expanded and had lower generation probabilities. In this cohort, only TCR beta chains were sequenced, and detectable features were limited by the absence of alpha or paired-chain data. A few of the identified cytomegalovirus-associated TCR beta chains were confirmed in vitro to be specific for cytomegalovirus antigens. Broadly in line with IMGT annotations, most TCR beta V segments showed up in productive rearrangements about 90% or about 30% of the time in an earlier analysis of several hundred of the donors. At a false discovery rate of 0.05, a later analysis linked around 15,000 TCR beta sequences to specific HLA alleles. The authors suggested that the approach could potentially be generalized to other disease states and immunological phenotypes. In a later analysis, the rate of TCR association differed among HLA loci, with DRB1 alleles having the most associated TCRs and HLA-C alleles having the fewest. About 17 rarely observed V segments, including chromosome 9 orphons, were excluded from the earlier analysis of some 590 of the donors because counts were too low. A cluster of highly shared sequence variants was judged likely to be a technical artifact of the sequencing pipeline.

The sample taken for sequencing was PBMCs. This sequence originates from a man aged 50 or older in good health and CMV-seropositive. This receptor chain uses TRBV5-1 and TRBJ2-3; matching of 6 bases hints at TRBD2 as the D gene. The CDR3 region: CASSLDGGSTDTQYF. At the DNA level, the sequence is TGCGCCAGCAGCTTGGATGGGGGGTCAACAGATACGCAGTATTTT.